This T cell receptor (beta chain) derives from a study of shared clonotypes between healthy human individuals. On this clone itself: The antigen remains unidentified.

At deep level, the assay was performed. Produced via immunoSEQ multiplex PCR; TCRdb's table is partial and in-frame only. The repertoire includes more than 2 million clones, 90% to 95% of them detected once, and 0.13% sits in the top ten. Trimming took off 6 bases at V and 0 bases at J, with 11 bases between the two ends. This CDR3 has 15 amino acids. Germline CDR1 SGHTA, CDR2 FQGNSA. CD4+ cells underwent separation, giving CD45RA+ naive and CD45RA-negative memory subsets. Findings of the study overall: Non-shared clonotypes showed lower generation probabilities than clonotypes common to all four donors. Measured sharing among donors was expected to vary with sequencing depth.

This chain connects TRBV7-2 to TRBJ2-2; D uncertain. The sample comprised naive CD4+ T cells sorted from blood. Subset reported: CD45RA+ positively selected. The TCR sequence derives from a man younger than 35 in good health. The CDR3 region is CASSPDLANTGELFF. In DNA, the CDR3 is TGTGCCAGCAGTCCCGACCTAGCGAACACCGGGGAGCTGTTTTTT.